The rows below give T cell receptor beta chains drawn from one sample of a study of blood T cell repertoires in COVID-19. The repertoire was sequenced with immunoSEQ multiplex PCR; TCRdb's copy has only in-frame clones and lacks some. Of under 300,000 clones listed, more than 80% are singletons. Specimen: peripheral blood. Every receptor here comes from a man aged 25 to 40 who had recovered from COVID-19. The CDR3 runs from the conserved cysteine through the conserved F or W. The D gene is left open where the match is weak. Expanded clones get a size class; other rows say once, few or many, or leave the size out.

CDR3aa: CASSFSTGQSFGNEQFF
CDR3nt: TGTGCCAGCAGCTTTTCTACGGGACAGAGTTTCGGGAATGAGCAGTTCTTC
d_gene: TRBD1
v_gene: TRBV5-4
abundance: NA
j_gene: TRBJ2-1

CDR3aa: CASSLARQTAGTDTF
CDR3nt: TGTGCCAGCAGCTTAGCGCGGCAGACCGCCGGAACGGACACCTTC
d_gene: NA
v_gene: TRBV7-8
abundance: NA
j_gene: TRBJ1-2

CDR3aa: CASSLVTGGGYTGELFF
CDR3nt: TGTGCCAGCAGCTTAGTCACTGGCGGGGGATACACCGGGGAGCTGTTTTTT
d_gene: TRBD2
v_gene: TRBV7-2
abundance: NA
j_gene: TRBJ2-2

CDR3aa: CASSLVGAGAGNTEAFF
CDR3nt: TGTGCCAGCAGCTTGGTTGGGGCAGGGGCCGGGAACACTGAAGCTTTCTTT
d_gene: NA
v_gene: TRBV5-5
abundance: few
j_gene: TRBJ1-1

CDR3aa: CASSPTGTGGYEQYF
CDR3nt: TGTGCCAGCAGTCCCACCGGGACAGGGGGCTACGAGCAGTACTTC
d_gene: TRBD1
v_gene: TRBV6-2/TRBV6-3
abundance: few
j_gene: TRBJ2-7

CDR3aa: CASSSQGYGYTF
CDR3nt: TGTGCCAGCAGCTCACAGGGCTATGGCTACACCTTC
d_gene: NA
v_gene: TRBV7-9
abundance: few
j_gene: TRBJ1-2

CDR3aa: CASFGNLENEQYF
CDR3nt: TGTGCCAGCTTCGGCAACTTGGAGAACGAGCAGTACTTC
d_gene: NA
v_gene: TRBV6-5
abundance: NA
j_gene: TRBJ2-7

CDR3aa: CAWSVSTSYEQYF
CDR3nt: TGTGCCTGGAGCGTCAGTACCTCCTACGAGCAGTACTTC
d_gene: NA
v_gene: TRBV30
abundance: NA
j_gene: TRBJ2-7

CDR3aa: CASSQGQGASSVYGYTF
CDR3nt: TGTGCCAGCTCACAGGGGCAGGGGGCCTCTTCTGTCTATGGCTACACCTTC
d_gene: TRBD1
v_gene: TRBV18
abundance: NA
j_gene: TRBJ1-2

CDR3aa: CASGSLVGLDEKLFF
CDR3nt: TGCGCCAGCGGATCATTAGTTGGGCTTGATGAAAAACTGTTTTTT
d_gene: NA
v_gene: TRBV4-3
abundance: NA
j_gene: TRBJ1-4

CDR3aa: CASSTDRGSYEQYF
CDR3nt: TGTGCCAGCAGTACGGACAGGGGGTCCTACGAGCAGTACTTC
d_gene: TRBD1
v_gene: TRBV6-5
abundance: few
j_gene: TRBJ2-7

CDR3aa: CATSDEKATASPQFF
CDR3nt: TGTGCCACCAGTGATGAAAAGGCTACCGCTAGCCCCCAGTTCTTC
d_gene: NA
v_gene: TRBV24-1
abundance: NA
j_gene: TRBJ2-1

CDR3aa: CAISESGVRQGAKLFF
CDR3nt: TGTGCCATCAGTGAGTCGGGGGTGAGACAGGGGGCAAAACTGTTTTTT
d_gene: TRBD1
v_gene: TRBV10-3
abundance: NA
j_gene: TRBJ1-4

CDR3aa: CAWSLKGGGGEQFF
CDR3nt: TGTGCCTGGAGTCTAAAGGGCGGGGGGGGTGAGCAGTTCTTC
d_gene: TRBD2
v_gene: TRBV30
abundance: few
j_gene: TRBJ2-1

CDR3aa: CASSKDRYGYTF
CDR3nt: TGTGCCAGCAGCAAAGACAGGTATGGCTACACCTTC
d_gene: NA
v_gene: TRBV21-1
abundance: NA
j_gene: TRBJ1-2

CDR3aa: CASSLANTEAFF
CDR3nt: TGCGCCAGCAGCTTAGCGAACACTGAAGCTTTCTTT
d_gene: NA
v_gene: TRBV5-1
abundance: NA
j_gene: TRBJ1-1

CDR3aa: CASSLGLAIYNEQFF
CDR3nt: TGTGCCAGCAGCTTAGGACTAGCGATTTACAATGAGCAGTTCTTC
d_gene: TRBD2
v_gene: TRBV7-2
abundance: NA
j_gene: TRBJ2-1

CDR3aa: CASSPREGVSGTIYF
CDR3nt: TGTGCCAGCTCACCACGGGAAGGGGTTTCAGGCACCATATATTTT
d_gene: NA
v_gene: TRBV18
abundance: NA
j_gene: TRBJ1-3

CDR3aa: CASSIGLRNTEAFF
CDR3nt: TGTGCCAGTAGTATAGGGTTGAGGAACACTGAAGCTTTCTTT
d_gene: NA
v_gene: TRBV19
abundance: NA
j_gene: TRBJ1-1

CDR3aa: CASSPTEPSGTNEKLFF
CDR3nt: TGTGCCAGCAGCCCGACTGAGCCCAGTGGAACTAATGAAAAACTGTTTTTT
d_gene: NA
v_gene: TRBV4-2
abundance: NA
j_gene: TRBJ1-4

CDR3aa: CASSEVVNEQFF
CDR3nt: TGTGCCAGCTCTGAGGTGGTCAATGAGCAGTTCTTC
d_gene: NA
v_gene: TRBV2
abundance: NA
j_gene: TRBJ2-1

CDR3aa: CASSDPLAEQFF
CDR3nt: TGTGCCAGCAGTGACCCACTAGCGGAGCAGTTCTTC
d_gene: TRBD2
v_gene: TRBV2
abundance: NA
j_gene: TRBJ2-1

CDR3aa: CASSRTTGGREAFF
CDR3nt: TGTGCCAGCTCCCGAACCACAGGGGGTCGGGAAGCTTTCTTT
d_gene: TRBD1
v_gene: TRBV9
abundance: NA
j_gene: TRBJ1-1

CDR3aa: CASSYLNQPQHF
CDR3nt: TGTGCCAGCAGTTACCTAAATCAGCCCCAGCATTTT
d_gene: NA
v_gene: TRBV6-6
abundance: NA
j_gene: TRBJ1-5

CDR3aa: CASSEGSVLAGAHNEQFF
CDR3nt: TGTGCCAGCAGTGAAGGTTCGGTACTAGCGGGGGCCCACAATGAGCAGTTCTTC
d_gene: TRBD2
v_gene: TRBV6-1
abundance: NA
j_gene: TRBJ2-1

CDR3aa: CASSANVPQGAREKLFF
CDR3nt: TGTGCCAGCAGTGCCAACGTCCCGCAGGGGGCGCGGGAAAAACTGTTTTTT
d_gene: TRBD1
v_gene: TRBV4-2
abundance: few
j_gene: TRBJ1-4

CDR3aa: CASSFRGASEQYF
CDR3nt: TGTGCCAGCAGTTTTCGGGGGGCGTCCGAGCAGTACTTC
d_gene: NA
v_gene: TRBV27
abundance: NA
j_gene: TRBJ2-7

CDR3aa: CASSLEGAGAGELFF
CDR3nt: TGTGCCAGCAGTCTGGAGGGAGCGGGGGCCGGGGAGCTGTTTTTT
d_gene: TRBD2
v_gene: TRBV7-2
abundance: NA
j_gene: TRBJ2-2

CDR3aa: CASSTSGGGVVTEAFF
CDR3nt: TGTGCCAGTAGTACAAGCGGGGGTGGCGTTGTCACTGAAGCTTTCTTT
d_gene: NA
v_gene: TRBV19
abundance: NA
j_gene: TRBJ1-1

CDR3aa: CSVGDWRGAKYEQYF
CDR3nt: TGCAGCGTTGGAGACTGGCGGGGGGCCAAGTACGAGCAGTACTTC
d_gene: TRBD2
v_gene: TRBV29-1
abundance: NA
j_gene: TRBJ2-7

CDR3aa: CASSLAETLDSLHF
CDR3nt: TGTGCCAGCAGCTTAGCGGAGACCCTGGACTCCCTCCACTTT
d_gene: NA
v_gene: TRBV7-2
abundance: NA
j_gene: TRBJ1-6

CDR3aa: CATSRGPGTVSYEQYF
CDR3nt: TGTGCCACCAGCAGAGGCCCCGGGACAGTCTCCTACGAGCAGTACTTC
d_gene: TRBD1
v_gene: TRBV15
abundance: NA
j_gene: TRBJ2-7

CDR3aa: CASSQDSGFGEAFF
CDR3nt: TGTGCCAGCAGCCAAGACTCGGGTTTCGGCGAAGCTTTCTTT
d_gene: NA
v_gene: TRBV3-1/TRBV3-2
abundance: NA
j_gene: TRBJ1-1

CDR3aa: CASSRGLAADTQYF
CDR3nt: TGTGCCAGCAGTAGAGGACTAGCGGCAGATACGCAGTATTTT
d_gene: TRBD2
v_gene: TRBV6-4
abundance: NA
j_gene: TRBJ2-3

CDR3aa: CASSQDSSGNTIYF
CDR3nt: TGTGCCAGCAGCCAAGACAGCTCTGGAAACACCATATATTTT
d_gene: NA
v_gene: TRBV3-1/TRBV3-2
abundance: NA
j_gene: TRBJ1-3

CDR3aa: CASSRNTGGQDEQFF
CDR3nt: TGTGCCAGCAGCCGAAACACCGGGGGTCAAGATGAGCAGTTCTTC
d_gene: NA
v_gene: TRBV3-1/TRBV3-2
abundance: NA
j_gene: TRBJ2-1

CDR3aa: CASSFIRAQGDGYTF
CDR3nt: TGTGCCAGCAGCTTTATCAGGGCGCAGGGTGATGGCTACACCTTC
d_gene: NA
v_gene: TRBV7-8
abundance: once
j_gene: TRBJ1-2

CDR3aa: CVRSSPGQGDQPQHF
CDR3nt: TGTGTCAGAAGCTCCCCGGGACAGGGAGATCAGCCCCAGCATTTT
d_gene: NA
v_gene: TRBV7-5
abundance: NA
j_gene: TRBJ1-5

CDR3aa: CAWSRLAGVRGTQYF
CDR3nt: TGTGCCTGGAGTCGACTAGCGGGGGTCCGGGGGACCCAGTACTTC
d_gene: TRBD2
v_gene: TRBV30
abundance: NA
j_gene: TRBJ2-5

CDR3aa: CASSLAIDRGAFF
CDR3nt: TGTGCCAGCAGCTTAGCTATCGACAGGGGAGCTTTCTTT
d_gene: TRBD1
v_gene: TRBV7-8
abundance: NA
j_gene: TRBJ1-1

CDR3aa: CASNRNSNQPQHF
CDR3nt: TGTGCCAGCAATAGAAATAGCAATCAGCCCCAGCATTTT
d_gene: NA
v_gene: TRBV2
abundance: NA
j_gene: TRBJ1-5

CDR3aa: CAWSVQGASYGYTF
CDR3nt: TGTGCCTGGAGTGTACAGGGGGCAAGCTATGGCTACACCTTC
d_gene: TRBD1
v_gene: TRBV30
abundance: once
j_gene: TRBJ1-2

CDR3aa: CASSQDGRQGADTEAFF
CDR3nt: TGCGCCAGCAGCCAAGATGGGCGACAGGGGGCGGACACTGAAGCTTTCTTT
d_gene: TRBD1
v_gene: TRBV4-1
abundance: NA
j_gene: TRBJ1-1

CDR3aa: CASSYSGTSRGTQYF
CDR3nt: TGTGCCAGCAGTTACTCCGGGACTAGTAGAGGTACGCAGTATTTT
d_gene: TRBD2
v_gene: TRBV5-5
abundance: once
j_gene: TRBJ2-3

CDR3aa: CASSYNAGYGYTF
CDR3nt: TGTGCCAGCAGTTACAATGCAGGATATGGCTACACCTTC
d_gene: NA
v_gene: TRBV6-2/TRBV6-3
abundance: NA
j_gene: TRBJ1-2

CDR3aa: CASSLEGQGAGSPLHF
CDR3nt: TGCGCCAGCAGCTTGGAGGGACAGGGGGCCGGGTCACCCCTCCACTTT
d_gene: TRBD1
v_gene: TRBV5-1
abundance: few
j_gene: TRBJ1-6

CDR3aa: CASSPLEGSPGYNEQFF
CDR3nt: TGTGCCAGCAGCCCCCTCGAGGGATCACCGGGGTACAATGAGCAGTTCTTC
d_gene: NA
v_gene: TRBV3-1/TRBV3-2
abundance: NA
j_gene: TRBJ2-1

CDR3aa: CAGGRVGLDGYTF
CDR3nt: TGTGCAGGGGGTAGGGTCGGATTGGATGGCTACACCTTC
d_gene: NA
v_gene: TRBV30
abundance: NA
j_gene: TRBJ1-2

CDR3aa: CASSLSQGPRGNTIYF
CDR3nt: TGCGCCAGCAGCTTGTCACAGGGACCTCGTGGAAACACCATATATTTT
d_gene: NA
v_gene: TRBV5-1
abundance: NA
j_gene: TRBJ1-3

CDR3aa: CASSEVWGTGYAGELFF
CDR3nt: TGTGCCAGCAGTGAAGTTTGGGGTACAGGTTATGCCGGGGAGCTGTTTTTT
d_gene: NA
v_gene: TRBV6-1
abundance: NA
j_gene: TRBJ2-2

CDR3aa: CASSFAVAAMSSYNEQFF
CDR3nt: TGTGCCAGCAGCTTTGCTGTTGCGGCAATGAGCTCCTACAATGAGCAGTTCTTC
d_gene: NA
v_gene: TRBV7-9
abundance: NA
j_gene: TRBJ2-1

CDR3aa: CASSGGTGSSYNSPLHF
CDR3nt: TGTGCCAGCAGTGGGGGAACGGGGAGCTCCTATAATTCACCCCTCCACTTT
d_gene: NA
v_gene: TRBV2
abundance: NA
j_gene: TRBJ1-6